This T cell receptor beta chain emerged from a study of response to subunit inactivated influenza vaccine. Study observations and caveats: Few new T cells, the authors suggested, are recruited by each seasonal influenza vaccination.

A note on this clonotype: Its antigen is unidentified.

TCRdb redid the calling of the RT-PCR reads with MiXCR, one entry per CDR3 protein. The sample lists around 790,000 distinct CDR3 sequences, 20% to 25% occurring once. CDR3 length equals 14 residues. Germline CDR1 and CDR2: MDHEN and SYDVKM. Trimming left V 2 bases short and J 6 bases short, with 12 bases between. The sample here was PBMCs from blood, taken more than 4 days after vaccination. The TCR sequence derives from a man in his fifties who received an inactivated influenza vaccine. The gene calls are TRBV28 and TRBJ2-3; tentatively, D is TRBD1 or TRBD2 (5 bases each). The CDR3 bases are TGTGCCAGCAGTTTAGGGACCAAGGGGGATACGCAGTATTTT. Translation: CASSLGTKGDTQYF.